This T cell receptor (beta chain) was sequenced in a study of blood T cells in healthy people across ages. Regarding the study as a whole: Bulk PBMC profiling left naive and antigen-experienced comparisons inconclusive.

Each donor supplied ten milliliters of peripheral blood. V lost 8 bases and J lost 10, with 24 bases in between. This CDR3 spans 16 amino acids. CDR1 and CDR2 from the germline V gene are MGHRA and YSYEKL. Details on this clonotype: The target antigen is unknown.

Using a J-beta primer mix together with a sample-barcoded 5' primer, a second PCR was run for about 7 to 12 cycles. Every sample gave at least 2.5 million paired-end reads containing CDR3. TCRdb passed the 5' RACE reads through MiXCR, listing each CDR3 protein once. The data contain around 520,000 distinct CDR3 sequences, about 28% of them singletons. These data were also filed under a second study, of T cells of mothers and their children. That publication notes: Related and unrelated pairs show similar thymic shaping of TCR recombination output.

The receptor comes from a boy younger than 10 in good health. The V and J genes are TRBV4-1 and TRBJ1-6; tentatively, D is TRBD1 (6 bases). The source material was blood. CDR3 loop: CASSVEYGDTYSPLHF. The CDR3 DNA reads TGCGCCAGCTCAGTCGAATACGGGGACACCTACTCACCCCTCCACTTT.